A selection of T cell receptor beta chains follows, all from one sample in a study of T-cell memory formation after mild COVID-19. TCRdb reprocessed the 5' RACE reads via MiXCR and lists one record per CDR3 protein. Found here are some 62,000 distinct CDR3 sequences, over 8.5% of them singletons; the top ten hold around 1.1%. The sample comprised PBMCs or a T cell subset sorted from them (not recorded which). The receptors were sampled from a man aged 18 to 29 who had mild COVID-19 (a few samples of this study predate the infection). Cell type and time point are not known. CDR3s include the opening cysteine and the closing phenylalanine or tryptophan. Fields, in order: V gene, CDR3 length, D gene, J gene, clone size, CDR3 protein, CDR3 DNA. D genes are given only for firm matches. The size field is filled for only some rows; it gives once, few, many or a size class.

TRBV3-1	18	-	TRBJ2-2	many	CASSHARGLGSHTGELFF	TGTGCCAGCAGCCACGCCAGGGGACTTGGTTCGCACACCGGGGAGCTGTTTTTT
TRBV3-1	14	-	TRBJ2-1	-	CASSQDPGTHEQFF	TGTGCCAGCAGCCAAGATCCCGGGACCCATGAGCAGTTCTTC
TRBV6-2/TRBV6-3	13	-	TRBJ1-5	few	CASSYTGIMPQHF	TGTGCCAGCAGTTATACAGGGATCATGCCCCAGCATTTT
TRBV7-8	15	-	TRBJ2-2	many	CASSLVRGRTGELFF	TGTGCCAGCAGCTTAGTTAGGGGGAGGACCGGGGAGCTGTTTTTT
TRBV2	13	-	TRBJ1-1	few	CASSEAMGGEAFF	TGTGCCAGCAGTGAAGCGATGGGGGGTGAAGCTTTCTTT
TRBV7-9	12	-	TRBJ2-2	many	CASSPSTGELFF	TGTGCCAGCAGCCCCAGCACCGGGGAGCTGTTTTTT
TRBV7-2	13	-	TRBJ1-1	-	CASSLTPNTEAFF	TGTGCCAGCAGCCTCACACCGAACACTGAAGCTTTCTTT
TRBV5-1	15	TRBD1	TRBJ1-5	-	CASSPTGGQEQPQHF	TGCGCCAGCAGCCCGACAGGGGGCCAGGAGCAGCCCCAGCATTTT
TRBV3-1	14	-	TRBJ1-3	-	CAGSQEPAGNTIYF	TGTGCCGGCAGCCAAGAGCCGGCCGGAAACACCATATATTTT
TRBV7-2	15	-	TRBJ1-6	few	CASSSQLAGDSPLHF	TGTGCCAGCAGCTCACAACTGGCGGGGGATTCACCCCTCCACTTT
TRBV9	15	TRBD2	TRBJ2-2	few	CASSAQGLATGELFF	TGTGCCAGCAGCGCCCAGGGACTAGCGACCGGGGAGCTGTTTTTT
TRBV28	12	-	TRBJ2-2	many	CASSAYTGELFF	TGTGCCAGCAGTGCCTACACCGGGGAGCTGTTTTTT
TRBV7-9	13	TRBD1	TRBJ1-1	-	CASSFTEGAEAFF	TGTGCCAGCAGCTTTACCGAGGGGGCGGAAGCTTTCTTT
TRBV20-1	13	TRBD1	TRBJ1-1	-	CSARGGIGTEAFF	TGCAGTGCCCGAGGGGGCATAGGGACTGAAGCTTTCTTT
TRBV3-1	15	-	TRBJ2-2	few	CASSRKQLNTGELFF	TGTGCCAGCAGCCGGAAACAGCTGAACACCGGGGAGCTGTTTTTT
TRBV6-1	15	TRBD1	TRBJ1-2	-	CASSDFTGGNYGYTF	TGTGCCAGCAGTGATTTTACAGGGGGCAACTATGGCTACACCTTC
TRBV4-3	17	TRBD1	TRBJ1-2	-	CASSQDLHPGGVYGYTF	TGCGCCAGCAGCCAAGATCTCCATCCAGGGGGCGTCTATGGCTACACCTTC